Presented here are 23 T cell receptor beta chains from one specimen sequenced in a study of early T cells in non-severe SARS-CoV-2 infection. TCRdb re-derived calls from the 5' RACE reads in MiXCR, one entry per CDR3 protein. The sample lists about 48,000 distinct CDR3 sequences; about 7.8% were seen once. Sequencing was done on a sample of whole blood. The source of these receptors is an adult who was a healthcare worker with PCR-confirmed SARS-CoV-2 infection or an uninfected control (not recorded which).

There are many counts of this clonotype. The V gene is TRBV10-2, the J gene TRBJ2-5, with D maybe TRBD2 (6 bases). The CDR3 consists of 14 residues. The V end was cut by 3 bases, the J end by 4 bases, with 12 bases between. Germline CDR1 is WSHSY and CDR2 is SAAADI. CDR3 coding DNA: TGCGCCAGCAGTGATCCTAGCGTACGAGAGACCCAGTACTTC. It translates to CASSDPSVRETQYF.

J is TRBJ2-7 and V is TRBV12-3 or TRBV12-4, with a weak D call TRBD1 (5 bases). V was clipped by 1 base and J by 2 bases, with 12 bases between them. The CDR3 loop spans 15 amino acids. Here the CDR3 DNA reads TGTGCCAGCAGTTTAGAGGGGATCATACCCTACGAGCAGTACTTC. Its protein is CASSLEGIIPYEQYF.

CDR3 sequence reads: CASSSGLGGMTQYF. The CDR3, as DNA: TGTGCCAGCAGCTCCGGACTAGGGGGTATGACCCAGTACTTC. This rearrangement joins TRBV5-4 to TRBJ2-5; TRBD2 is a possible D gene (7 bases). The CDR3 is made up of 14 amino acids. Per the germline V gene, CDR1 is SGHNT and CDR2 is YYREEE (reference sequence). Between the trimmed V and J ends, which lost 3 bases and 7 bases, there was a span of 16 bases.

The sample holds many counts of this clonotype. This chain uses TRBV19 with TRBJ1-5; D is unresolved. The CDR3 has 16 amino acids. Trimming removed 6 bases at V and 3 bases at J, with 18 bases between. Germline-derived CDR1 and CDR2 are LNHDA and SQIVND (reference sequence). The CDR3 is CASRTTSGRDNQPQHF. The CDR3 region has the DNA TGTGCCAGTAGAACAACCTCGGGCCGGGACAATCAGCCCCAGCATTTT.

This clonotype has more than one count but fewer than ten. The V gene is TRBV7-9, the J gene TRBJ1-5, with TRBD1 matching 10 bases. The CDR3 is 17 amino acids. CDR1 is SEHNR, CDR2 FQNEAQ, per germline (reference sequence). V lost 2 bases and J lost 3; bases outside the gene matches: 7. The CDR3 nucleotides are TGTGCCAGCAGCTTATGGTTTGGGACAGGGGACAATCAGCCCCAGCATTTT. It encodes CASSLWFGTGDNQPQHF.

At least ten counts were recorded for this clonotype. CDR3 nucleotides: TGTGCCAGTAGTAGAGCCGGGACTAGCGGGGGCAATGAGCAGTTCTTC. Encoded protein: CASSRAGTSGGNEQFF. The chain has TRBV19 and TRBJ2-1; TRBD2 agrees at 14 bases. The junction had 5 bases not matched to a gene; V was cut back by 4 bases and J by 6 bases. The germline gives CDR1 LNHDA, CDR2 SQIVND (reference sequence). The CDR3 loop spans 16 amino acids.

This clonotype occurred many times. The rearrangement links TRBV7-2 to TRBJ1-5, with TRBD1 as a possible D gene (5 bases). The V and J ends lost 1 base and 4 bases respectively, with 8 bases between them. The V gene's germline CDR1 is SGHTA and CDR2 FQGNSA. CDR3 size: 14 residues. This CDR3 is CASSLGQTNQPQHF. The DNA for the CDR3 is TGTGCCAGCAGCTTAGGACAGACTAATCAGCCCCAGCATTTT.

This clonotype was seen at least ten times. The chain couples TRBV12-3 or TRBV12-4 to TRBJ1-5, with 8 bases that match TRBD1. The CDR3 spans 15 residues. Trimming at V came to 3 bases and at J to 5 bases, leaving 6 bases not matched to a gene. CDR3 nucleotide sequence: TGTGCCAGCAGTTTGACAGGGGTCAGCGATCAGCCCCAGCATTTT. It encodes CASSLTGVSDQPQHF.

This rearrangement joins TRBV18 to TRBJ1-1, with D hard to call. This CDR3 is built from 12 residues. Trimming removed 1 base at V and 8 bases at J, with 8 bases between. The germline CDR1 and CDR2 sequences are KGHSH and LQKENI. This CDR3 is CASSPLTYEAFF. The CDR3 nucleotides read TGTGCCAGCTCACCACTGACGTACGAAGCTTTCTTT. The full variable domain, with the rest looked up from reference TRBV18 and TRBJ1-1, is NAGVMQNPRHLVRRRGQEARLRCSPMKGHSHVYWYRQLPEEGLKFMVYLQKENIIDESGMPKERFSAEFPKEGPSILRIQQVVRGDSAAYFCASSPLTYEAFFGQGTRLTVV.

In its sample, this clonotype was seen many times. This chain connects TRBV4-2 to TRBJ1-1; D gene uncertain. Per germline, CDR1 LGHNA and CDR2 YNFKEQ. The CDR3 consists of 17 residues. V lost 0 bases and J lost 0, with 14 bases in between. Here the CDR3 DNA reads TGTGCCAGCAGCCAAGATTGGTTAGGATCCTTGAACACTGAAGCTTTCTTT. This gives the protein CASSQDWLGSLNTEAFF.

This clonotype was recorded many times. The J gene is TRBJ1-4, the V gene TRBV20-1; possibly TRBD1 for D (5 bases). The length of the CDR3 is 14 residues. Germline values: CDR1 DFQATT, CDR2 SNEGSKA (reference sequence). The ends were cut back, 6 bases at V and 4 bases at J, with 15 bases in the middle. The CDR3 region is CSAHQGLYNEKLFF. CDR3 DNA sequence: TGCAGTGCGCACCAGGGACTGTATAATGAAAAACTGTTTTTT.

This chain uses TRBV7-9 with TRBJ2-7; D might be TRBD1 (6 bases). The CDR3 has 14 amino acids. V lost 5 bases and J lost 1, with 12 bases in between. The germline V gene has CDR1 SEHNR and CDR2 FQNEAQ (reference sequence). CDR3 sequence (DNA): TGTGCCAGCAGCAACCAGGGGAAATCCTACGAGCAGTACTTC. Encoded protein: CASSNQGKSYEQYF.

This clonotype has a count of ten or more. The gene calls are TRBV19 and TRBJ2-2; D ambiguous. CDR3 length equals 16 residues. Germline CDR1 is LNHDA and CDR2 is SQIVND (reference sequence). Trimming stripped 4 bases from V and 0 bases from J, with 12 bases between. CDR3 loop: CASSRSAAANTGELFF. The CDR3 DNA sequence: TGTGCCAGTAGTAGGTCTGCTGCCGCGAACACCGGGGAGCTGTTTTTT.

This clonotype has ten or more counts. V gene TRBV12-3 or TRBV12-4 combines with J gene TRBJ2-2, with D possibly matching TRBD2 (6 bases). This CDR3 spans 17 amino acids. V lost 4 bases and J lost 4, with 19 bases in between. The CDR3 DNA reads as TGTGCCAGCAGTTCCTGGTGGGGCGGGACCGTCACCGGGGAGCTGTTTTTT. This codes for CASSSWWGGTVTGELFF.

This clonotype has just a few counts. V is TRBV15 and J is TRBJ1-2; the match to TRBD1 covers 8 bases. This CDR3 spans 14 amino acids. Trimming at V came to 2 bases and at J to 7 bases, leaving 6 bases not matched to a gene. From germline, CDR1 is LNHNV and CDR2 YYDKDF (reference sequence). The CDR3 DNA is TGTGCCACCAGCAGAATTGACAGGGGCATTGGCTACACCTTC. This codes for CATSRIDRGIGYTF. Combining the CDR3 with reference TRBV15 and TRBJ1-2 gives the whole variable domain DAMVIQNPRYQVTQFGKPVTLSCSQTLNHNVMYWYQQKSSQAPKLLFHYYDKDFNNEADTPDNFQSRRPNTSFCFLDIRSPGLGDTAMYLCATSRIDRGIGYTFGSGTRLTVV.

This clonotype was observed many times. This CDR3 is CASSYGDEYNEQFF. CDR3 DNA: TGTGCCAGCAGTTATGGGGATGAATACAATGAGCAGTTCTTC. The chain joins TRBV28 to TRBJ2-1; D is unclear. The CDR3 contains 14 residues. Germline values: CDR1 MDHEN, CDR2 SYDVKM. V was trimmed by 4 bases and J by 4 bases, leaving 11 bases between them.

The gene calls are TRBV6-2 or TRBV6-3 and TRBJ1-1; D uncertain. V was clipped by 2 bases and J by 0 bases, with 4 bases between them. From germline, CDR1 is MNHEY and CDR2 SVGEGT. The CDR3 has 13 residues. The CDR3 sequence: CASSYNVNTEAFF. CDR3 nucleotides: TGTGCCAGCAGTTACAACGTGAACACTGAAGCTTTCTTT.

This clonotype was picked up many times. The J gene is TRBJ1-1, the V gene TRBV5-5, with TRBD1 as a possible D gene (6 bases). Germline V lookup: CDR1 SGHKS, CDR2 YYEKEE (reference sequence). Trimming pared 2 bases from V and 2 bases from J, leaving 16 bases between. This CDR3 spans 16 amino acids. CDR3 in amino acids: CASSFGQLGGNTEAFF. The CDR3, as DNA: TGTGCCAGCAGCTTTGGGCAACTTGGGGGCAACACTGAAGCTTTCTTT.

This clonotype was observed many times. V and J are TRBV6-1 and TRBJ2-2, with a weak D call TRBD2 (6 bases). V was cut by 3 bases and J by 8 bases, with 10 bases left in between. The CDR3 is 13 amino acids. CDR1 and CDR2 from the germline V gene are MNHNS and SASEGT. This CDR3 is CASSDSGVGELFF. The CDR3 coding sequence is TGTGCCAGCAGTGACTCGGGGGTAGGGGAGCTGTTTTTT.

The chain uses TRBV29-1 and TRBJ1-2; 11 positions agree with TRBD1. The CDR3 contains 13 residues. Germline lookup yields CDR1 SQVTM and CDR2 ANQGSEA. Germline trimming cut 7 bases from V and 5 bases from J; bases unmatched to any gene: 6. The CDR3 DNA sequence: TGCAGCGCACCGGGACAGGGGGGGTATGGCTACACCTTC. Amino acid sequence: CSAPGQGGYGYTF.

This clonotype came up many times. The chain links TRBV18 to TRBJ2-1; no reliable D call. V was cut by 3 bases and J by 4 bases, with 16 bases left in between. In germline, CDR1 is KGHSH, CDR2 LQKENI. This CDR3 has 16 amino acids. This CDR3 is CASSPRVGGRYNEQFF. The DNA for the CDR3 is TGTGCCAGCTCACCCCGGGTGGGTGGCAGGTACAATGAGCAGTTCTTC.

V and J are TRBV11-2 and TRBJ2-7; TRBD1 or TRBD2 may be the D gene (5 bases each). With 0 bases removed from V and 2 bases from J, the gap between germline ends came to 8 bases. Germline CDR1 reads SGHAT; CDR2 reads FQNNGV. The CDR3 covers 14 residues. Here the CDR3 DNA reads TGTGCCAGCAGCTTAGAACGGGGCACCTACGAGCAGTACTTC. It yields the protein CASSLERGTYEQYF.

This chain uses TRBV7-2 with TRBJ2-2; D is ambiguous. The CDR3 runs to 13 residues. V was trimmed by 4 bases and J by 6 bases, leaving 9 bases between them. Germline V gene sequence: CDR1 SGHTA, CDR2 FQGNSA. CDR3 loop: CASSSIGPGELFF. The CDR3 DNA follows: TGTGCCAGCAGCTCAATAGGGCCCGGGGAGCTGTTTTTT.